The clone carrying this T cell receptor beta chain was seen a single time. Its antigen is undetermined. TCRdb's table, derived via immunoSEQ multiplex PCR, lists solely in-frame clones and lacks some. Of about 150,000 clones listed, about 85% are singletons. The data originate from a study of T cell responses to AZD1222 COVID-19 vaccine. Study-level results: Repertoires in all cases were sampled only once the peak T cell response had passed. Across the whole spike, CD4 TCRs peaked at regions 160-218 and 743-854. Spike-specific TCR breadth and depth grew following two AZD1222 doses.

The V segment lost 2 bases and the J segment 0 bases; nucleotides outside the gene matches: 5. CDR1 SGHRS and CDR2 YFSETQ come from the germline V gene. The CDR3 extends over 18 amino acids. The source of this sequence is an adult in good health. The specimen comprised peripheral blood, sampled on day 0 of AZD1222 vaccination. The V and J genes are TRBV5-1 and TRBJ2-6; 10 nucleotides match TRBD1. The CDR3 loop is CASSFTGQGISGANVLTF. The DNA of the CDR3 is TGCGCCAGCAGCTTCACGGGACAGGGGATCTCTGGGGCCAACGTCCTGACTTTC.